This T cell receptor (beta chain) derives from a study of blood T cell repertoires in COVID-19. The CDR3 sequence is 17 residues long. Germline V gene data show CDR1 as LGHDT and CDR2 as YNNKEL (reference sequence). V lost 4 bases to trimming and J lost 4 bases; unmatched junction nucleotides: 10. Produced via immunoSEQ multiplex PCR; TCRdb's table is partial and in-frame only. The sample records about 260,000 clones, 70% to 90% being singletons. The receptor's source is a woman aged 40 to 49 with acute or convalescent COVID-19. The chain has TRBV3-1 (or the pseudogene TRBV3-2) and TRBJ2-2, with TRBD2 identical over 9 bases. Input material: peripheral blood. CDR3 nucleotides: TGTGCCAGCAGCCGGCGGAGCGGGGGGCGAAGCACCGGGGAGCTGTTTTTT. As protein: CASSRRSGGRSTGELFF.